This TCR beta chain emerged from a study of blood T cells in healthy people across ages. Remarks on this clonotype: A much larger clone sits a single nucleotide away, making a read error possible.

The CDR3 extends over 14 amino acids. The germline V gene has CDR1 DFQATT and CDR2 SNEGSKA (reference sequence). V was pared by 8 bases and J by 3 bases, with 17 bases between. The authors ran a second PCR of 7 to 11 cycles using a sample-barcoded 5' primer and a J-beta primer mix. TCRdb re-derived calls from the 5' RACE reads in MiXCR, one entry per CDR3 protein. The table includes 1.5 million to 2 million distinct CDR3 sequences, about 50% detected once. The receptor was derived from a woman in her forties in good health. Sequencing was performed on blood. The chain has TRBV20-1 and TRBJ2-1, with D possibly TRBD2 on 7 matching bases. CDR3: CSTKWGGDYNEQFF. CDR3 coding DNA: TGCAGTACCAAATGGGGGGGCGACTACAATGAGCAGTTCTTC.